Included here is one T cell receptor (beta chain) sequence, with context. Its antigen is as yet unknown. The data derive from a study of T cell responses to AZD1222 COVID-19 vaccine. Overall study: Combined were second doses at about 4 or about 12 weeks. Study-level results: Clonal diversity may have been underestimated in mostly white British donors. Recipients of two AZD1222 doses showed rising Spike-specific TCR breadth and depth. At baseline, seropositivity was found in only 5 to 7 AZD1222 recipients.

V lost 2 bases, J lost 1 base, and 20 bases lay in between. Germline V gene lookup returns CDR1 GTSNPN and CDR2 SVGIG (reference sequence). This CDR3 is built from 17 residues. The assay was immunoSEQ multiplex PCR, and TCRdb's table has in-frame clones only and misses some. This table has around 84,000 clones, about 82% appearing once. This sequence joins TRBV30 and TRBJ1-2; TRBD1 might be the D (5 bases). The sample here was peripheral blood, taken on day 0 of AZD1222 vaccination. The source is an adult in good health. The CDR3 nucleotides read TGTGCCTGGAGTACCCCCACCAAAAGACAGCTTAACTATGGCTACACCTTC. Encoded protein: CAWSTPTKRQLNYGYTF.